This entry lists 17 T cell receptor beta chains sequenced from one sample in a study of T cells in Graves' hyperthyroidism and ophthalmopathy. Amplified TCR beta CDR3 regions derived from RNA transcripts. TCR CDR3 regions were first amplified by RT-PCR with HTBI primers. Via MiXCR, TCRdb re-called the multiplex PCR reads, giving one row per CDR3 protein. The sample consists of 500,000 to 550,000 distinct CDR3 sequences, around 20% of them appearing once. Specimen: blood. The receptors were gathered from a man between 18 and 29 years old with Graves' hyperthyroidism.

Notes on this clonotype: A read error is possible here, since a much larger clone lies one base away. As the CDR3 is not closed by the conserved phenylalanine or tryptophan, this likely results from a read error. The chain carries TRBV9 and TRBJ2-7, with D tentatively TRBD2 (5 bases). Germline V gene lookup returns CDR1 SGDLS and CDR2 YYNGEE. The CDR3 covers 13 residues. V was trimmed by 3 bases and J by 1 base, leaving 8 bases between them. As DNA, the CDR3 is TGTGCCAGCAGCGCCGGGGAATCCTACGAGCAGTACTAC. This gives the protein CASSAGESYEQYY.

The rearrangement joins TRBV4-2 to TRBJ2-2, with D possibly TRBD1 on 6 matching bases. Germline V gives CDR1 LGHNA, CDR2 YNFKEQ. The CDR3 runs to 17 residues. V was cut by 1 base and J by 6 bases, with 18 bases left in between. The CDR3 protein is CASSQVIARGLAGELFF. CDR3 DNA sequence: TGTGCCAGCAGCCAAGTAATCGCCAGGGGATTGGCCGGGGAGCTGTTTTTT.

This clonotype showed up many times. This sequence joins TRBV7-8 and TRBJ2-7, with 7 bases fitting TRBD2. The CDR3 has 14 residues. The V gene's germline CDR1 is SGHVS and CDR2 FQNEAQ. Trimming removed 3 bases from V and 2 bases from J; junction bases left unmatched: 4. The DNA for the CDR3 is TGTGCCAGCAGCTTCGGAGCGGGGACCTACGAGCAGTACTTC. Its protein is CASSFGAGTYEQYF.

This clonotype was seen a few times. The chain employs TRBV27 and TRBJ1-2; D remains ambiguous. V lost 5 bases, J lost 4 bases, and 14 bases lay in between. This CDR3 is 14 amino acids long. Germline V lookup: CDR1 MNHEY, CDR2 SMNVEV (reference sequence). This CDR3 reads CASSPIGPFYGYTF. The CDR3 bases are TGTGCCAGCAGTCCTATCGGACCTTTCTATGGCTACACCTTC.

This clonotype was detected only a few times. V usage is TRBV3-1 and J usage is TRBJ1-3; no clear D gene. The CDR3 contains 16 residues. The germline V and J ends were trimmed by 1 base and 2 bases, with 12 bases remaining between them. Germline CDR1 LGHDT, CDR2 YNNKEL (reference sequence). The CDR3 bases are TGTGCCAGCAGCCAAGTATCGGGAGGGACTGGAAACACCATATATTTT. This codes for CASSQVSGGTGNTIYF.

In its sample, this clonotype was seen many times. Relative to the germline gene, one junction end is altered; a read error may explain this. V is TRBV6-2 or TRBV6-3 and J is TRBJ2-5, with 8 positions matching TRBD1. This CDR3 is built from 17 residues. Germline lookup yields CDR1 MNHEY and CDR2 SVGEGT. CDR3 DNA: TGTGCCAGCCAAAACAGGGGGTGGAGGTCAGATCAAGAGACCAAGTACTTC. Protein: CASQNRGWRSDQETKYF.

This clonotype showed up many times. The chain is built from TRBV6-5 and TRBJ1-2; D gene uncertain. The CDR3 is 14 amino acids. Germline V gene data show CDR1 as MNHEY and CDR2 as SVGAGI. V shed 0 bases and J shed 1 base, with 6 bases lying between them. The CDR3 loop reads CASSYSTSNYGYTF. CDR3 nucleotide sequence: TGTGCCAGCAGTTACTCGACGAGTAACTATGGCTACACCTTC.

The gene calls are TRBV12-3 or TRBV12-4 and TRBJ1-5; 12 bases line up with TRBD1. The CDR3 sequence is 17 residues long. The V and J ends lost 6 bases and 8 bases, in that order; junction bases with no gene match: 14. The CDR3 DNA reads TGTGCCAGCAGCCCGGGACAGGGGGCCCCTGGAGAGGAGCCCCAGCATTTT. Residues: CASSPGQGAPGEEPQHF.

The CDR3 reads CSVIGTGLQETQYF. CDR3 bases: TGCAGCGTTATCGGGACAGGGCTTCAAGAGACCCAGTACTTC. The chain has TRBV29-1 and TRBJ2-5; 9 positions agree with TRBD1. The CDR3 length is 14 residues. Losses at the gene ends were 5 bases for V and 2 bases for J; bases not matched to a gene: 6. Germline-derived CDR1 and CDR2 are SQVTM and ANQGSEA.

The J gene is TRBJ2-5, the V gene TRBV28; TRBD2 aligns across 7 bases. The CDR3 totals 15 residues. Germline CDR1 is MDHEN and CDR2 is SYDVKM. With 3 bases clipped from V and 5 bases from J, the junction kept 9 bases outside the gene matches. In nucleotides, the CDR3 is TGTGCCAGCAGTTTTCGAGGCGGGAGAAGGGAGACCCAGTACTTC. Its protein product is CASSFRGGRRETQYF.

The sample holds many counts of this clonotype. CDR3 amino acids: CASSLAPTGPNQPQHF. DNA for the CDR3: TGTGCCAGCAGCTTAGCGCCGACAGGACCGAATCAGCCCCAGCATTTT. The rearrangement links TRBV7-9 to TRBJ1-5; D might be TRBD1 (6 bases). V was pared by 0 bases and J by 4 bases, with 13 bases between. The CDR3 consists of 16 residues. Germline CDR1 SEHNR, CDR2 FQNEAQ (reference sequence).

V is TRBV20-1 and J is TRBJ1-6; 7 bases are a match to TRBD1. The CDR3 covers 15 residues. Germline trimming cut 6 bases from V and 2 bases from J; bases unmatched to any gene: 7. Germline V gene sequence: CDR1 DFQATT, CDR2 SNEGSKA (reference sequence). CDR3 DNA: TGCAGTGCCCCCGGACAGGAGACCTATAATTCACCCCTCCACTTT. Protein sequence: CSAPGQETYNSPLHF.

The chain has TRBV27 and TRBJ2-3; 10 nucleotides line up with TRBD1. CDR1 MNHEY and CDR2 SMNVEV come from the germline V gene (reference sequence). The J segment lost 1 base and the V segment lost 6 bases, leaving 4 bases of the junction unmatched. The CDR3 runs to 15 residues. DNA of the CDR3: TGTGCCAGCAGGTGGACAGGGGGGGGCACAGATACGCAGTATTTT. This codes for CASRWTGGGTDTQYF.

This clonotype was counted at least ten times. This may be a read error: a much more frequent sequence differs by one nucleotide. The rearrangement links TRBV6-1 to TRBJ1-1; D possibly corresponds to TRBD1 (5 bases). From germline, CDR1 is MNHNS and CDR2 SASEGT. This CDR3 has 13 residues. V was trimmed by 7 bases and J by 1 base, leaving 10 bases between them. The CDR3 loop is CASTHGGNTEAFF. CDR3 nucleotide sequence: TGTGCCAGCACCCACGGGGGGAACACTGAAGCTTTCTTT.

This clonotype has ten or more counts. The chain has TRBV12-3 or TRBV12-4 and TRBJ2-2, with TRBD2 identical over 7 bases. This CDR3 region has 15 residues. Trimming at V came to 6 bases and at J to 2 bases, leaving 6 bases not matched to a gene. For the CDR3, the DNA is TGTGCCAGCAGCCAGGGACTACCTAACACCGGGGAGCTGTTTTTT. It is translated as CASSQGLPNTGELFF.

Many counts were recorded for this clonotype. Written as DNA, the CDR3 is TGTGCCAGCAGTCCCAGGGGGGCCAACGAGCAGTACTTC. Translating it yields CASSPRGANEQYF. V is TRBV27 and J is TRBJ2-7; D possibly corresponds to TRBD1 (7 bases). The CDR3 is 13 amino acids. The V end lost 5 bases, the J end lost 5 bases, and 13 bases lay between the germline ends. Per the germline V gene, CDR1 is MNHEY and CDR2 is SMNVEV (reference sequence).

The V call is TRBV12-5, the J call TRBJ1-5; D unclear. The germline V gene has CDR1 LGHNT and CDR2 FRNRAP. The CDR3 has 13 residues. Trimming took off 1 base at V and 4 bases at J, with 5 bases between the two ends. CDR3 nucleotides: TGTGCTAGTGGTTTGGACAAGAATCAGCCCCAGCATTTT. This sequence encodes CASGLDKNQPQHF.